This T cell receptor (beta chain) appears in the sequencing data of a study of T cell changes during pregnancy in multiple sclerosis. Method: immunoSEQ multiplex PCR; TCRdb's copy keeps in-frame clones and lacks some. The table lists roughly 93,000 clones, 85% to 95% of them singletons, with more than 2% in the top ten. The material was peripheral blood, obtained after pregnancy. The TCR sequence derives from a female donor with multiple sclerosis, enrolled in a pregnancy study.

This CDR3 reads CASSYFLQGFQNIQYF. In nucleotides, the CDR3 is TGTGCCAGTAGCTATTTTCTCCAGGGTTTCCAAAACATTCAGTACTTC. V and J are TRBV19 and TRBJ2-4; TRBD1 might be the D (5 bases). Germline CDR1 LNHDA, CDR2 SQIVND (reference sequence). The CDR3 covers 16 residues. The V gene lost 6 bases and the J gene lost 5 bases, with 20 bases spanning the gap.